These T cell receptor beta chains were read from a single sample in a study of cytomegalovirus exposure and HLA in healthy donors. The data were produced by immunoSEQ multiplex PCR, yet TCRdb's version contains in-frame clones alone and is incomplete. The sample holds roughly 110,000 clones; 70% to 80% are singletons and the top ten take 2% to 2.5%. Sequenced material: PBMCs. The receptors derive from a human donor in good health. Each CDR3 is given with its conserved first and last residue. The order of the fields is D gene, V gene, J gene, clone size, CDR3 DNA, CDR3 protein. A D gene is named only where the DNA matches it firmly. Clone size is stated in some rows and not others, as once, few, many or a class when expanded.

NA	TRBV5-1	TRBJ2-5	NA	TGCGCCAGCACCAGCAGTTTGGAGGGGGCTGAGACCCAGTACTTC	CASTSSLEGAETQYF
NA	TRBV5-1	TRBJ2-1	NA	TGCGCCAGCAGCTTGGGCCTTAATCGACGGGACAATGAGCAGTTCTTC	CASSLGLNRRDNEQFF
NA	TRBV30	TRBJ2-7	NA	TGTGCCTGGAGCCGAACCAGGGGATTCTTTCCCTACGAGCAGTACTTC	CAWSRTRGFFPYEQYF
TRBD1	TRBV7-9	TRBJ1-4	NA	TGTGCCAGCAGCTCGGCGGTGACAGGGGTTCATGAAAAACTGTTTTTT	CASSSAVTGVHEKLFF
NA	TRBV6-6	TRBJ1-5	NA	TGTGCCAGCAGTTATACTGTAGTCCAGCCCCAGCATTTT	CASSYTVVQPQHF
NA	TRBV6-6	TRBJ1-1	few	TGTGCCAGCAACGGAGCGAACACTGAAGCTTTCTTT	CASNGANTEAFF
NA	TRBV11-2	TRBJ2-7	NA	TGTGCCAGCAGAGGGGGGGGGTTGTCAGGGTTAAGGTACGAGCAGTACTTC	CASRGGGLSGLRYEQYF
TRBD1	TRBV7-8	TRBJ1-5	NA	TGTGCCAGCAGCTTAGGACCCGGGACAGGGAGCCCAAGCAATCAGCCCCAGCATTTT	CASSLGPGTGSPSNQPQHF
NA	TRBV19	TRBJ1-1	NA	TGTGCCAGTAGTAACCCCGGGGGGCACACTGAAGCTTTCTTT	CASSNPGGHTEAFF
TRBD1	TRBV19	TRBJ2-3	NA	TGTGCCACCGTAGGACAGGCATTGTCAGATACGCAGTATTTT	CATVGQALSDTQYF
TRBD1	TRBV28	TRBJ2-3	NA	TGTGCCAGCAGTTTACTTTCGGGACAGGGGAAAGATACGCAGTATTTT	CASSLLSGQGKDTQYF
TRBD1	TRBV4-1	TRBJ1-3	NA	TGCGCCAGCAGCCAAGATATCGGACAGGGATCTGGAAACACCATATATTTT	CASSQDIGQGSGNTIYF
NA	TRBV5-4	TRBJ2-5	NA	TGTGCCAGCAACTCCCTGAACCAAGAGACCCAGTACTTC	CASNSLNQETQYF
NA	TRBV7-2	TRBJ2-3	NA	TGTGCCAGCAGCTTAAAGTACGGAGATACGCAGTATTTT	CASSLKYGDTQYF
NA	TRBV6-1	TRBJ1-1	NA	TGTGCCAGCAGTGCATCAGTGAACACTGAAGCTTTCTTT	CASSASVNTEAFF
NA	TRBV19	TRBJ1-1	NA	TGTGCCAGTAGGGTTGGGGGGGTCCCCATGAACACTGAAGCTTTCTTT	CASRVGGVPMNTEAFF
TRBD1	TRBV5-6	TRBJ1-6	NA	TGTGCCAGCAGCTTCGAACAGGGGACCGGTTGGACACCCCTCCACTTT	CASSFEQGTGWTPLHF
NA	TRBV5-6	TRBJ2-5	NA	TGTGCCAGCAGCTTGAGGAGTCTCGGTACGGTGGCCCAGTACTTC	CASSLRSLGTVAQYF
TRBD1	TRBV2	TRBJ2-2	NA	TGTGCCACCCACTCCCCGGGACAGGGAACCGGGGAGCTGTTTTTT	CATHSPGQGTGELFF
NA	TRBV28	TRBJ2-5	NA	TGTGCCAGCAGGTCCGTTAAAGGGGACCAAGAGACCCAGTACTTC	CASRSVKGDQETQYF
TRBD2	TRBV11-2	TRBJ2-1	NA	TGTGCCAGCAGCTTAGGGGCGGGAGCGGCCTACAATGAGCAGTTCTTC	CASSLGAGAAYNEQFF
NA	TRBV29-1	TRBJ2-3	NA	TGCAGCGTTAGGTCAGGGTACACAGATACGCAGTATTTT	CSVRSGYTDTQYF
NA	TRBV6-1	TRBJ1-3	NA	TGTGCCAGCAGTGAAGCGCGGGGGGCGGGTGGAAACACCATATATTTT	CASSEARGAGGNTIYF
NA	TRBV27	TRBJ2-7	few	TGTGCCAGCGGAGCGGTATCGGCACCTCCCTACGAGCAGTACTTC	CASGAVSAPPYEQYF
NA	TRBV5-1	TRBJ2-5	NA	TGCGCCAGCAGCACCGCAGGGATCCAAGAGACCCAGTACTTC	CASSTAGIQETQYF
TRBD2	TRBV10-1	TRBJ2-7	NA	TGCGCCAGCAGTGAGTCCGGGACTAGCGGGAGTCAGTACTTC	CASSESGTSGSQYF
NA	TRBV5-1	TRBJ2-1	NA	TGCGCCAGCAGCTTGGTATCCGGGAACAATGAGCAGTTCTTC	CASSLVSGNNEQFF
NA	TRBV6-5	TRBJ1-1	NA	TGTGCCAGCAGCGCGGGGAGGGCAGCTGAAGCTTTCTTT	CASSAGRAAEAFF
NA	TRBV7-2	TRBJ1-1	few	TGTGCCAGCAGGGGCGTGGGCGGGCCAATGAACACTGAAGCTTTCTTT	CASRGVGGPMNTEAFF
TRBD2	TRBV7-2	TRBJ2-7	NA	TGTGCCAGCAGCCACACAACTAGCGGGAGAATCTACGAGCAGTACTTC	CASSHTTSGRIYEQYF
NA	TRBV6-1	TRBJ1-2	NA	TGTGCCAGCAGTGATTACAGCGGAGGCCACTATGGCTACACCTTC	CASSDYSGGHYGYTF
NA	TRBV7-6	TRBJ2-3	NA	TGTGCCAGCAGCTTAGTGGTCGGGAGTACAGATACGCAGTATTTT	CASSLVVGSTDTQYF
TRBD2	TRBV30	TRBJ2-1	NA	TGTGCCTGCCTCCCGGGGACTAGCTGGAATGAGCAGTTCTTC	CACLPGTSWNEQFF
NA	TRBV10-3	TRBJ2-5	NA	TGTGCCATCGCTACAGGGGAACGGGGGAAGGTTGAGACCCAGTACTTC	CAIATGERGKVETQYF
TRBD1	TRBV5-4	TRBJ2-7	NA	TGTGCCAGCAGCACCACAGGGGGCTCGGGGGAGCAGTACTTC	CASSTTGGSGEQYF
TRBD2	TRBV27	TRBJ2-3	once	TGTGCCAGCAGTTTAAAGGCTAGCGGGGGGGCACGGGATACGCAGTATTTT	CASSLKASGGARDTQYF
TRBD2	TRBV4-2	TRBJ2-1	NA	TGTGCCAGCAGCCAAGATATAGCGGGAGCGTTTGAGCAGTTCTTC	CASSQDIAGAFEQFF
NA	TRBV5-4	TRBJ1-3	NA	TGTGCCAGCAGCCGTAGCGTAGGAAACACCATATATTTT	CASSRSVGNTIYF
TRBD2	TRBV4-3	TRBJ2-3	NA	TGCGCCAGCAGCCAAGAGACTAGCGGGGCTACAGATACGCAGTATTTT	CASSQETSGATDTQYF
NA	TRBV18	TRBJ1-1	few	TGTGCCAGCTCACCACCGGAGTGGCAGACTGAAGCTTTCTTT	CASSPPEWQTEAFF
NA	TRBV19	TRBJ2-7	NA	TGTGCCAGTAGTAGTGGGCAGAGCCGTGAGCAGTACTTC	CASSSGQSREQYF
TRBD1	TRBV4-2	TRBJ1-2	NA	TGTGCCAGCAGCCCTGGACAGGGGGCGAGAGGCTACACCTTC	CASSPGQGARGYTF
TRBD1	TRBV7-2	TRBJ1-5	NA	TGTGCCAGCAGCTTAGGGGCAGGGGGCAGCAATCAGCCCCAGCATTTT	CASSLGAGGSNQPQHF
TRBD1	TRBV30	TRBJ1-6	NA	TGTGCCTGGACCCAAGACAGGGTATCTTCACCCCTCCACTTT	CAWTQDRVSSPLHF
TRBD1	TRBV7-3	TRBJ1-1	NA	TGTGCCAGCAGCTTCCAGGGGGCCAACACTGAAGCTTTCTTT	CASSFQGANTEAFF
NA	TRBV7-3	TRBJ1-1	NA	TGTGCCAGCAGCTTATACGGGAACAGAGAAGCTTTCTTT	CASSLYGNREAFF
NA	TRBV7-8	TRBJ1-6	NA	TGTGCCAGCAGCCCTTGGGGCAGGACTAATTCACCCCTCCACTTT	CASSPWGRTNSPLHF